This T cell receptor (beta chain) was retrieved from a study of cytomegalovirus exposure and HLA in healthy donors. Findings of the study overall: The investigators catalogued about 170 TCR beta chains as cytomegalovirus-associated. In a later analysis, CMV-associated beta chains were mostly HLA-associated, it appeared.

The V gene end was trimmed by 0 bases and the J gene end by 9 bases; junction bases not matched to a gene: 18. This CDR3 has 19 residues. CDR1 is LGHNA and CDR2 is YNFKEQ in the germline V gene. The PCR had 60 Vbeta and 13 Jbeta primers. Data came from immunoSEQ multiplex PCR; TCRdb stores just in-frame clones and leaves some out. The table shows fewer than 150,000 clones, with 75% to 80% occurring only once. About this clone itself: What it binds is not known.

The sequence came from a man younger than 30 in good health and CMV-seronegative. Sample: PBMCs. V is TRBV4-2 and J is TRBJ2-1; 9 nucleotides align to TRBD2. CDR3 DNA sequence: TGTGCCAGCAGCCAAGATCGGGGTCTAGCGGGGCCCAGGACGTCTGAGCAGTTCTTC. The encoded protein is CASSQDRGLAGPRTSEQFF.